These 11 T cell receptor beta chains were all obtained from the same sample, sequenced in a study of T cell changes during pregnancy in multiple sclerosis (dated by TCRdb to between 2018 and 2020). The library was prepared using the immunoSEQ multiplex PCR assay. Sourced from immuneACCESS, this table was stored by TCRdb with only in-frame sequences that have V and J called. A share of the clones is absent; for the studies checked, an unresolved V gene accounts for under half, and the remainder has no known explanation. Here the sample has 45,000 to 55,000 clones; more than 85% occur a single time. Clones ranked in the top ten supply around 2% of the sample. Specimen: peripheral blood, collected in the third trimester of pregnancy. The receptors shown here come from a female donor with multiple sclerosis, enrolled in a pregnancy study.

The V gene is TRBV7-2, the J gene TRBJ2-3; 7 bases fit TRBD2. Germline V gives CDR1 SGHTA, CDR2 FQGNSA. This CDR3 is built from 12 residues. V lost 7 bases to trimming and J lost 8 bases; unmatched junction nucleotides: 6. DNA for the CDR3: TGTGCCAGCACCATATTAGCGGGTACGCAGTATTTT. This encodes CASTILAGTQYF.

This clone was seen a handful of times. The chain couples TRBV7-8 to TRBJ1-2, with TRBD1 matching over 9 bases. Unmatched junction bases numbered 6, after V lost 5 bases and J lost 8 bases. Germline CDR1 SGHVS, CDR2 FQNEAQ. The CDR3 sequence is 13 residues long. The CDR3 spells CASSAITGGGYTF. CDR3 sequence (DNA): TGTGCCAGCAGCGCAATTACAGGGGGCGGCTACACCTTC.

The rearrangement uses TRBV27 and TRBJ2-2, with a possible D match to TRBD1 (5 bases). Germline lookup yields CDR1 MNHEY and CDR2 SMNVEV (reference sequence). With 2 bases removed from V and 1 base from J, the gap between germline ends came to 11 bases. The CDR3 sequence is 16 residues long. The CDR3 protein is CASSLRAGWNTGELFF. CDR3 DNA: TGTGCCAGCAGTTTAAGGGCAGGGTGGAACACCGGGGAGCTGTTTTTT.

The chain links TRBV5-4 to TRBJ2-5; 11 nucleotides line up with TRBD2. Germline CDR1 is SGHNT and CDR2 is YYREEE (reference sequence). The CDR3 runs 17 residues. The junction had 10 bases not matched to a gene; V was cut back by 2 bases and J by 4 bases. The CDR3 DNA sequence: TGTGCCAGCAGCTTTGGCAACCTAGCGGGAGGAAGAGAGACCCAGTACTTC. It encodes CASSFGNLAGGRETQYF.

V is TRBV7-9 and J is TRBJ1-2, with 8 bases aligning to TRBD1. CDR3 size: 17 residues. The J segment lost 6 bases and the V segment lost 0 bases, leaving 12 bases of the junction unmatched. Germline loops: CDR1 SEHNR, CDR2 FQNEAQ (reference sequence). CDR3 nucleotide sequence: TGTGCCAGCAGCTTAGCGGGCAGGGGGCGTAAGAAGGATGGCTACACCTTC. Protein sequence: CASSLAGRGRKKDGYTF.

This sequence joins TRBV14 and TRBJ2-1; D remains unclear. The V end was cut by 0 bases, the J end by 4 bases, with 7 bases between. Germline CDR1 SGHDN, CDR2 FVKESK. The CDR3 has 14 residues. The CDR3 DNA follows: TGTGCCAGCAGCCAAGAATCGGTGTACAATGAGCAGTTCTTC. Its translation: CASSQESVYNEQFF.

This clone was seen a single time. The chain has TRBV2 and TRBJ2-2, with D hard to call. CDR3 length equals 13 residues. Trimming stripped 7 bases from V and 1 base from J, with 7 bases between. CDR1 is SNHLY and CDR2 is FYNNEI in the germline V gene. CDR3 nucleotide sequence: TGTGCCAGCATTCAGGAGAACACCGGGGAGCTGTTTTTT. Its translation is CASIQENTGELFF.

The chain has TRBV5-4 and TRBJ1-3; no firm D call. Trimming stripped 1 base from V and 0 bases from J, with 17 bases between. The germline CDR1 and CDR2 sequences are SGHNT and YYREEE (reference sequence). The CDR3 has 18 amino acids. The CDR3 region is CASSLKLVEGFSGNTIYF. Here the CDR3 DNA reads TGTGCCAGCAGCTTGAAATTAGTAGAGGGCTTCTCTGGAAACACCATATATTTT.

V is TRBV6-6 and J is TRBJ2-1, with 10 nucleotides matching TRBD1. The V gene end was trimmed by 6 bases and the J gene end by 4 bases; junction bases not matched to a gene: 6. CDR1 and CDR2 from the germline V gene are MNHNY and SVGAGI (reference sequence). The CDR3 extends over 15 amino acids. CDR3 in amino acids: CASRSPGQGYNEQFF. CDR3 bases: TGTGCCAGCAGATCACCGGGACAGGGGTACAATGAGCAGTTCTTC.

The J gene is TRBJ2-2, the V gene TRBV12-5, with 9 bases fitting TRBD2. The CDR3 is made up of 17 amino acids. The V and J ends lost 2 bases and 6 bases, in that order; junction bases with no gene match: 10. Germline lookup yields CDR1 LGHNT and CDR2 FRNRAP. The CDR3, as DNA: TGTGCTAGTGGTTTGTTAGCGGGAGAAGGTAGCGCCGGGGAGCTGTTTTTT. Translation: CASGLLAGEGSAGELFF.

V and J are TRBV10-3 and TRBJ1-3; TRBD1 is a possible D gene (5 bases). Germline V lookup: CDR1 ENHRY, CDR2 SYGVKD. This CDR3 contains 15 residues. The V end was cut by 5 bases, the J end by 0 bases, with 11 bases between. The CDR3 reads CAISSGTNSGNTIYF. CDR3 DNA: TGTGCCATCAGTTCCGGGACTAACTCTGGAAACACCATATATTTT.